This TCR beta chain appears in the sequencing data of a study of cytomegalovirus exposure and HLA in healthy donors. Turning to this clone: Antigen unknown.

PCR involved 60 Vbeta and 13 Jbeta primers. Profiled with immunoSEQ multiplex PCR; TCRdb holds only in-frame clones, not every one. The sample contains roughly 170,000 clones, approximately 82% of which appear only once. Between the trimmed V and J ends, which lost 4 bases and 5 bases, there was a span of 23 bases. Germline V gene lookup returns CDR1 LGHNA and CDR2 YSLEER. The CDR3 extends over 17 amino acids. Findings of the study overall: In a later analysis, a genetic analysis reported fewer productive-TCR N-insertions in an Asian-associated ancestry cluster than the cohort average.

The sequence came from a woman in her twenties or thirties in good health and CMV-seronegative. The rearrangement links TRBV4-3 to TRBJ2-5, with D maybe TRBD1 (7 bases). Sample: PBMCs. CDR3 DNA sequence: TGCGCCAGCAGCCCGCATGGGACAGTACCGACTAGGGAGACCCAGTACTTC. Encoded protein: CASSPHGTVPTRETQYF.